The next 22 T cell receptor beta chains were all read from a single sample in a study of blood T cells in healthy people across ages. Combining a sample-barcoded 5' primer with a J-beta primer mix, a second PCR ran for about 6 to 11 cycles. TCRdb re-called the 5' RACE reads with MiXCR, one entry per CDR3 protein. The sample has more than 1,400,000 distinct CDR3 sequences, around two fifths seen once. The sample comprised blood. Receptors were obtained from a woman younger than 30 in good health.

A few counts support this clonotype. This chain connects TRBV10-3 to TRBJ2-3; 9 positions match TRBD2. This CDR3 region has 18 residues. V shed 0 bases, J shed 6 bases, and the junction held 13 bases outside the gene matches. Per germline, CDR1 ENHRY and CDR2 SYGVKD. CDR3 region: CAISESSGRGGMRDTQYF. CDR3 nucleotides: TGTGCCATCAGTGAGTCTAGCGGGAGAGGGGGCATGCGTGATACGCAGTATTTT.

The V call is TRBV6-5, the J call TRBJ2-1, with 10 bases that match TRBD2. CDR1 is MNHEY, CDR2 SVGAGI, per germline. J lost 1 base, V lost 0 bases, and 15 bases had no gene match. This CDR3 has 21 amino acids. The CDR3 bases are TGTGCCAGCAGTTACTCGAGGTCAGGGCTAGCGGGAGTGTGGTCCTACAATGAGCAGTTCTTC. This sequence encodes CASSYSRSGLAGVWSYNEQFF.

The chain links TRBV20-1 to TRBJ2-3; 12 bases line up with TRBD2. Trimming cost V 2 bases and J 3 bases; bases outside gene matches: 9. CDR1 is DFQATT and CDR2 is SNEGSKA in the germline V gene (reference sequence). This CDR3 is built from 17 residues. CDR3 loop: CSARSPSGGGWTDTQYF. The CDR3 DNA follows: TGCAGTGCTAGATCCCCTAGCGGGGGGGGTTGGACAGATACGCAGTATTTT.

The rearrangement joins TRBV5-1 to TRBJ2-7; 13 bases are a match to TRBD2. Germline V CDR1 and CDR2: SGHRS, YFSETQ. This CDR3 is built from 17 residues. Unmatched junction bases numbered 13, after V lost 7 bases and J lost 3 bases. The CDR3 region has the DNA TGCGCCAGCGCCAGACGGACTAGCGGGGGAACTCGCTACGAGCAGTACTTC. Translation: CASARRTSGGTRYEQYF. The full variable domain, in which reference TRBV5-1 and TRBJ2-7 provide the parts outside the CDR3, is KAGVTQTPRYLIKTRGQQVTLSCSPISGHRSVSWYQQTPGQGLQFLFEYFSETQRNKGNFPGRFSGRQFSNSRSEMNVSTLELGDSALYLCASARRTSGGTRYEQYFGPGTRLTVT.

CDR3 in DNA: TGTGCCAGCAGCTTGGCTTTGGGTTTCCTCCCCGAGCAGTACTTC. Translated: CASSLALGFLPEQYF. This chain joins TRBV5-6 and TRBJ2-5; no reliable D call. The J call is in doubt because the DNA end fits TRBJ2-7 better. The CDR3 totals 15 residues. Per the germline V gene, CDR1 is SGHDT and CDR2 is YYEEEE.

This clonotype was observed a few times. The CDR3 loop is CSAGRPSVGEQYF. For the CDR3, the DNA is TGCAGTGCCGGCAGGCCTAGCGTGGGCGAGCAGTACTTC. The gene calls are TRBV20-1 and TRBJ2-5; possible D gene TRBD2, 6 bases. TRBJ2-7 matches the DNA end more closely, so the J call is doubtful. CDR3 size: 13 residues. The germline V gene encodes CDR1 DFQATT and CDR2 SNEGSKA (reference sequence).

About this clonotype itself: Germline and junction disagree at one end, which may indicate a read error. This chain uses TRBV29-1 with TRBJ2-1; D remains ambiguous. The V gene's germline CDR1 is SQVTM and CDR2 ANQGSEA. The CDR3 extends over 14 amino acids. The CDR3 region is CSVDGASSYNERFF. In DNA, the CDR3 is TGCAGCGTTGATGGAGCGAGCTCCTACAATGAGCGGTTCTTC.

This clonotype has just a few counts. The chain is built from TRBV11-2 and TRBJ2-3; 8 bases line up with TRBD2. The V gene end was trimmed by 5 bases and the J gene end by 3 bases; junction bases not matched to a gene: 13. The CDR3 sequence is 17 residues long. Germline CDR1 is SGHAT and CDR2 is FQNNGV. The CDR3 is CASSRGSGRARTDTQYF. The CDR3 DNA reads as TGTGCCAGCAGCCGGGGGAGCGGGAGAGCGAGAACAGATACGCAGTATTTT.

The gene calls are TRBV4-1 and TRBJ1-2; 8 nucleotides match TRBD1. The V and J ends lost 3 bases and 6 bases, in that order; junction bases with no gene match: 9. Per the germline V gene, CDR1 is MGHRA and CDR2 is YSYEKL. The CDR3 has 15 residues. The CDR3 coding sequence is TGCGCCAGCAGCCACGAGGACAGGGTTAGCGATGGCTACACCTTC. Protein: CASSHEDRVSDGYTF.

This clonotype was found a few times. The genes are TRBV7-9 and TRBJ2-7; D gene uncertain. V was cut by 2 bases and J by 5 bases, with 13 bases left in between. This CDR3 region has 14 residues. In germline, CDR1 is SEHNR, CDR2 FQNEAQ (reference sequence). CDR3 sequence (DNA): TGTGCCAGCAGCTTAAAGGGTCCCAAGGACGAGCAGTACTTC. Protein product: CASSLKGPKDEQYF.

The count of this clonotype is one. This chain joins TRBV6-5 and TRBJ2-1; 9 positions match TRBD2. The J call may be faulty, since TRBJ2-7 better matches the DNA end. Looked up from germline, CDR1 is MNHEY and CDR2 is SVGAGI. CDR3 length equals 19 residues. DNA for the CDR3: TGTGCCAGCAGTTACGTCGACCCTCGGGCTAGCGGGAACTACAATGAGCAGTACTTC. Translated: CASSYVDPRASGNYNEQYF.

J is TRBJ2-5 and V is TRBV29-1; the D gene is possibly TRBD1 (5 bases). With the DNA end fitting TRBJ2-7 better, the J assignment may be wrong. Germline V gives CDR1 SQVTM, CDR2 ANQGSEA. The CDR3 has 13 amino acids. The CDR3 bases are TGCAGCGTTGAAGGGGTAGGGGTTGGCGAGCAGTACTTC. It translates to CSVEGVGVGEQYF.

This clonotype was counted between two and nine times. An end of the junction does not agree with germline; a read error may underlie this. The chain is built from TRBV12-3 or TRBV12-4 and TRBJ2-5; D gene unclear. The CDR3 sequence is 11 residues long. The CDR3 bases are TGTGCCAGCAGCCTTCAAGCGACCCAGTACTTC. It encodes CASSLQATQYF.

The genes are TRBV11-2 and TRBJ2-3, with unresolved D. CDR1 and CDR2 (germline): SGHAT, FQNNGV. Trimming shortened V by 0 bases and J by 2 bases, and 9 bases separated the two germline ends. CDR3 length equals 15 residues. This CDR3 reads CASSLEGPFTDTQYF. Written as DNA, the CDR3 is TGTGCCAGCAGCTTAGAGGGCCCGTTCACAGATACGCAGTATTTT.

This clonotype was detected once. This chain's CDR3 is CASSYSRQGVGYTF. As DNA, the CDR3 is TGTGCCAGCAGTTACTCGAGGCAGGGAGTGGGCTACACCTTC. The J gene is TRBJ1-2, the V gene TRBV6-5; D possibly corresponds to TRBD1 (5 bases). The CDR3 sequence is 14 residues long. V dropped 0 bases and J dropped 8 bases, with 13 bases sitting between them. Per the germline V gene, CDR1 is MNHEY and CDR2 is SVGAGI.

This clonotype has more than one count but fewer than ten. V gene TRBV2 combines with J gene TRBJ2-7, with D perhaps TRBD2 (5 bases). From germline, CDR1 is SNHLY and CDR2 FYNNEI. V was trimmed by 6 bases and J by 7 bases, leaving 22 bases between them. CDR3 size: 15 residues. The CDR3 sequence: CASRADRYDSPEQYF. Written as DNA, the CDR3 is TGTGCCAGCAGAGCGGACCGATACGATTCGCCTGAGCAGTACTTC.

In its sample, this clonotype was seen once. V gene TRBV30 combines with J gene TRBJ2-1; D perhaps matches TRBD2 (5 bases). The CDR3 length is 13 residues. Germline CDR1 is GTSNPN and CDR2 is SVGIG (reference sequence). V was pared by 3 bases and J by 4 bases, with 10 bases between. For the CDR3, the DNA is TGTGCCTGGAGCGGGAATCTATACAATGAGCAGTTCTTC. Translating gives CAWSGNLYNEQFF. Supplemented by reference TRBV30 and TRBJ2-1, the full variable domain reads SQTIHQWPATLVQPVGSPLSLECTVEGTSNPNLYWYRQAAGRGLQLLFYSVGIGQISSEVPQNLSASRPQDRQFILSSKKLLLSDSGFYLCAWSGNLYNEQFFGPGTRLTVL.

The V and J genes are TRBV7-9 and TRBJ2-1, with 7 bases identical to TRBD1. The J call may be in error: the DNA end matches TRBJ2-7 better. CDR1 and CDR2 from the germline V gene are SEHNR and FQNEAQ (reference sequence). This CDR3 is 14 amino acids long. The CDR3 is CASSSSGTDNEQYF. The CDR3 DNA sequence: TGTGCCAGCAGCTCGTCCGGGACAGACAATGAGCAGTACTTC.

This clonotype was detected only a few times. The rearrangement joins TRBV3-1 to TRBJ2-1; the D gene could be TRBD1 or TRBD2 (5 bases each). This CDR3 is 14 amino acids long. Looked up from germline, CDR1 is LGHDT and CDR2 is YNNKEL (reference sequence). Trimming took off 0 bases at V and 8 bases at J, with 11 bases between the two ends. The CDR3 DNA reads as TGTGCCAGCAGCCAAGAGGGGACCGGGGATGAGCAGTTCTTC. It is translated as CASSQEGTGDEQFF.

A few counts support this clonotype. The DNA of the CDR3 is TGCGCCAGCAGCTGGACTAGCTGGAATGAGCAGTTCTTC. This gives the protein CASSWTSWNEQFF. The chain is built from TRBV5-1 and TRBJ2-1; 8 positions match TRBD2. Germline V gives CDR1 SGHRS, CDR2 YFSETQ. The CDR3 covers 13 residues. J was trimmed by 7 bases and V by 3 bases; bases with no gene match: 3.

V gene TRBV6-2 or TRBV6-3 combines with J gene TRBJ2-4, with TRBD1 matching over 11 bases. The V and J ends lost 11 bases and 13 bases, in that order; junction bases with no gene match: 16. The CDR3 spans 14 residues. Germline CDR1 reads MNHEY; CDR2 reads SVGEGT. The CDR3: CASCDRDRGWEQYF. DNA of the CDR3: TGTGCCTCATGCGACCGGGACAGGGGGTGGGAGCAGTACTTC.

This clonotype was detected ten times or more. The chain couples TRBV29-1 to TRBJ2-7, with D perhaps matching TRBD1 or TRBD2 (5 bases each). Trimming left V 1 base short and J 4 bases short, with 20 bases between. This CDR3 has 16 residues. Germline V gene sequence: CDR1 SQVTM, CDR2 ANQGSEA. CDR3 sequence (DNA): TGCAGCGTTGAAGGGCTACAGGACTTCGGAGAATACGAGCAGTACTTC. Its protein is CSVEGLQDFGEYEQYF.